This passage covers 25 T cell receptor beta chains from one sample sequenced in a study of shared clonotypes between healthy human individuals. Sequencing used immunoSEQ multiplex PCR; TCRdb keeps in-frame clones, though not all of them. The sample lists around 720,000 clones; around three quarters were seen once. Source material: memory CD4+ T cells sorted from blood. Subset here: CD45RA-negative fraction. These receptors were collected from a woman in her 30s in good health.

This rearrangement joins TRBV7-2 to TRBJ2-7, with 7 bases that match TRBD1. V shed 2 bases, J shed 0 bases, and the junction held 4 bases outside the gene matches. The length of the CDR3 is 15 residues. Germline CDR1 reads SGHTA; CDR2 reads FQGNSA. CDR3 residues: CASSLPGQSSYEQYF. Here the CDR3 DNA reads TGTGCCAGCAGCTTACCGGGACAGAGCTCCTACGAGCAGTACTTC.

This clone was seen a few times. The chain employs TRBV27 and TRBJ2-3; unclear D gene. Looked up from germline, CDR1 is MNHEY and CDR2 is SMNVEV (reference sequence). The V gene lost 2 bases and the J gene lost 3 bases, with 12 bases spanning the gap. There are 15 residues in the CDR3. The CDR3 protein is CASSLRLSLTDTQYF. The CDR3 DNA follows: TGTGCCAGCAGTTTAAGACTGAGCTTAACAGATACGCAGTATTTT.

The chain combines TRBV27 with TRBJ2-7; 7 positions agree with TRBD2. From germline, CDR1 is MNHEY and CDR2 SMNVEV (reference sequence). The junction had 12 bases not matched to a gene; V was cut back by 2 bases and J by 5 bases. This CDR3 is built from 16 residues. The CDR3 bases are TGTGCCAGCAGTTTAAGCCCTTGGGGGAGCGGGGACGAGCAGTACTTC. As protein: CASSLSPWGSGDEQYF.

The chain links TRBV2 to TRBJ1-5; perhaps TRBD1 as D (6 bases). Trimming took 6 bases from V and 4 from J, leaving 16 bases between them. This CDR3 is 15 amino acids long. Germline V CDR1 and CDR2: SNHLY, FYNNEI. As DNA, the CDR3 is TGTGCCAGCAGCCTCATGGGACACCATAATCAGCCCCAGCATTTT. Amino acids: CASSLMGHHNQPQHF.

Turning to this clone: A much larger clone lies a single base off, so this may be a read error. The sample contains more than one DNA sequence encoding this CDR3. This sequence joins TRBV28 and TRBJ1-1; maybe TRBD1 (5 bases). This CDR3 has 11 residues. CDR1 is MDHEN, CDR2 SYDVKM, per germline. In nucleotides, the CDR3 is TGTGCCAGCAGTCTACAGGTTGAAGCTTTTTTT. Encoded protein: CASSLQVEAFF. Using reference TRBV28 and TRBJ1-1 for the parts outside the CDR3, the full variable domain is DVKVTQSSRYLVKRTGEKVFLECVQDMDHENMFWYRQDPGLGLRLIYFSYDVKMKEKGDIPEGYSVSREKKERFSLILESASTNQTSMYLCASSLQVEAFFGQGTRLTVV.

The chain combines TRBV19 with TRBJ2-7, with 9 bases that match TRBD2. Looked up from germline, CDR1 is LNHDA and CDR2 is SQIVND (reference sequence). The CDR3 totals 14 residues. V gave up 3 bases and J gave up 6 bases; unmatched junction bases: 6. The CDR3 DNA reads as TGTGCCAGTAGTATTAGCGGGAGCTCGGGCGAGCAGTACTTC. Translation: CASSISGSSGEQYF.

To note about this clone: The sample contains more than one DNA sequence encoding this CDR3. V gene TRBV20-1 combines with J gene TRBJ1-5; D remains ambiguous. The ends were cut back, 4 bases at V and 6 bases at J, with 7 bases in the middle. Germline lookup yields CDR1 DFQATT and CDR2 SNEGSKA (reference sequence). CDR3 length: 11 amino acids. The CDR3 here is CSAKGGQPQHF. The CDR3 nucleotides are TGCAGTGCTAAAGGCGGTCAGCCCCAGCATTTT.

J is TRBJ2-1 and V is TRBV19; TRBD2 aligns across 8 bases. CDR3 length: 17 residues. CDR1 and CDR2 (germline): LNHDA, SQIVND (reference sequence). Germline trimming cut 2 bases from V and 8 bases from J; bases unmatched to any gene: 14. CDR3 loop: CASSILWASGSFDEQFF. DNA of the CDR3: TGTGCCAGTAGTATATTGTGGGCCAGCGGGAGTTTCGATGAGCAGTTCTTC.

The chain uses TRBV7-6 and TRBJ1-1; no reliable D call. Germline assignment: CDR1 SGHVS and CDR2 FNYEAQ. The ends were cut back, 2 bases at V and 2 bases at J, with 9 bases in the middle. This CDR3 spans 14 amino acids. The CDR3 protein is CASSLNPRNTEAFF. DNA of the CDR3: TGTGCCAGCAGCTTAAATCCGCGAAACACTGAAGCTTTCTTT.

A word on this clone: Within the sample, other DNA sequences also encode this same CDR3. The rearrangement joins TRBV28 to TRBJ2-7; 13 bases align to TRBD2. The J segment lost 3 bases and the V segment lost 4 bases, leaving 3 bases of the junction unmatched. CDR3 length equals 15 residues. In germline, CDR1 is MDHEN, CDR2 SYDVKM. CDR3 in amino acids: CASSSGTSGNYEQYF. The CDR3 nucleotides read TGTGCCAGCAGTTCCGGGACTAGCGGGAACTACGAGCAGTACTTC.

The chain employs TRBV7-9 and TRBJ1-2; TRBD1 is a possible D gene (6 bases). CDR1 is SEHNR and CDR2 is FQNEAQ in the germline V gene (reference sequence). V lost 4 bases, J lost 4 bases, and 19 bases lay in between. The CDR3 has 16 amino acids. The CDR3 loop reads CASSSAGWDIGYGYTF. Written as DNA, the CDR3 is TGTGCCAGCAGCTCAGCGGGATGGGACATCGGCTATGGCTACACCTTC.

This chain joins TRBV5-4 and TRBJ2-3, with 11 bases lining up with TRBD2. Germline lookup yields CDR1 SGHNT and CDR2 YYREEE (reference sequence). The junction had 16 bases not matched to a gene; V was cut back by 4 bases and J by 3 bases. This CDR3 region has 19 residues. The CDR3 sequence is CASSLEGLAEGDWTDTQYF. Written as DNA, the CDR3 is TGTGCCAGCAGCCTCGAGGGACTAGCGGAGGGGGATTGGACAGATACGCAGTATTTT.

V usage is TRBV6-6 and J usage is TRBJ1-2, with no clear D. CDR3 length equals 15 residues. Germline V gene lookup returns CDR1 MNHNY and CDR2 SVGAGI (reference sequence). The V end was cut by 2 bases, the J end by 3 bases, with 13 bases between. CDR3 nucleotide sequence: TGTGCCAGCAGTTACGCTGACGGCGGAGACTATGGCTACACCTTC. Protein sequence: CASSYADGGDYGYTF.

The rearrangement joins TRBV15 to TRBJ2-1; 8 bases are shared with TRBD2. The CDR3 sequence is 15 residues long. The V gene end was trimmed by 4 bases and the J gene end by 5 bases; junction bases not matched to a gene: 7. Germline V gene data show CDR1 as LNHNV and CDR2 as YYDKDF (reference sequence). The CDR3: CATSNSGEGDNEQFF. The CDR3 DNA sequence: TGTGCCACCAGCAATAGCGGGGAAGGAGACAATGAGCAGTTCTTC.

A few counts support this clone. Other DNA sequences in the same sample also yield this CDR3. The chain uses TRBV28 and TRBJ2-6; no clear D gene. V was shortened by 6 bases and J by 0 bases, with 3 bases between the two germline ends. CDR3 length: 13 residues. Germline lookup yields CDR1 MDHEN and CDR2 SYDVKM. In nucleotides, the CDR3 is TGTGCCAGCAGCCCCTCTGGGGCCAACGTCCTGACTTTC. Its protein is CASSPSGANVLTF.

The V gene is TRBV28, the J gene TRBJ1-2, with D possibly being TRBD1 (5 bases). The CDR3 covers 17 residues. Germline V gene sequence: CDR1 MDHEN, CDR2 SYDVKM. V was shortened by 5 bases and J by 6 bases, with 25 bases between the two germline ends. The CDR3 nucleotides are TGTGCCAGCAGTCCTAGGGGCAGGCCGGTACTCTTTGATGGCTACACCTTC. Translated, it gives CASSPRGRPVLFDGYTF.

The rearrangement links TRBV27 to TRBJ1-6; 8 bases fit TRBD1. The germline CDR1 and CDR2 sequences are MNHEY and SMNVEV (reference sequence). The CDR3 has 13 residues. Trimming at V came to 7 bases and at J to 8 bases, leaving 4 bases not matched to a gene. DNA for the CDR3: TGTGCCAGCAAGACAGGGGCGGATTCACCCCTCCACTTT. It encodes CASKTGADSPLHF.

This chain joins TRBV7-2 and TRBJ1-2; TRBD1 matches at 7 bases. This CDR3 has 16 amino acids. The trim removed 5 bases at V and 6 bases at J, leaving 15 bases unmatched. Germline-derived CDR1 and CDR2 are SGHTA and FQGNSA. The CDR3, as DNA: TGTGCCAGCAGCCCCAGCACGGGACAGCAGGGACATGGCTACACCTTC. Its translation: CASSPSTGQQGHGYTF.

This clone has only a few counts. The rearrangement uses TRBV25-1 and TRBJ2-1, with D possibly being TRBD2 (5 bases). V was shortened by 7 bases and J by 9 bases, with 13 bases between the two germline ends. Germline V gives CDR1 MGHDK, CDR2 SYGVNS. The CDR3 covers 12 residues. CDR3 residues: CASTPLEGEQFF. CDR3 bases: TGTGCCAGCACCCCTCTAGAGGGTGAGCAGTTCTTC. Supplemented by reference TRBV25-1 and TRBJ2-1, the full variable domain reads EADIYQTPRYLVIGTGKKITLECSQTMGHDKMYWYQQDPGMELHLIHYSYGVNSTEKGDLSSESTVSRIRTEHFPLTLESARPSHTSQYLCASTPLEGEQFFGPGTRLTVL.

V and J are TRBV28 and TRBJ1-4; the D is unclear. There are 15 residues in the CDR3. Germline V gene data show CDR1 as MDHEN and CDR2 as SYDVKM. V was shortened by 7 bases and J by 0 bases, with 12 bases between the two germline ends. CDR3 region: CASNGADTTNEKLFF. The CDR3, as DNA: TGTGCCAGCAACGGTGCAGACACAACTAATGAAAAACTGTTTTTT.

The V call is TRBV6-6, the J call TRBJ2-7; D may correspond to TRBD1 or TRBD2 (5 bases each). CDR1 is MNHNY and CDR2 is SVGAGI in the germline V gene (reference sequence). V lost 6 bases and J 5 bases, leaving 5 bases between the germline ends. The CDR3 runs to 10 residues. The CDR3 protein is CASRGDEQYF. DNA of the CDR3: TGTGCCAGCAGGGGGGACGAGCAGTACTTC.

V and J are TRBV29-1 and TRBJ2-7; D not resolved. Germline CDR1 SQVTM, CDR2 ANQGSEA. The CDR3 totals 12 residues. Trimming stripped 3 bases from V and 3 bases from J, with 9 bases between. In nucleotides, the CDR3 is TGCAGCGTTGACGATTGGGGCTACGAGCAGTACTTC. Its protein product is CSVDDWGYEQYF.

The chain uses TRBV28 and TRBJ1-5; D gene ambiguous. V lost 8 bases to trimming and J lost 4 bases, with 3 bases between them. This CDR3 region has 10 residues. Germline V CDR1 and CDR2: MDHEN, SYDVKM. The CDR3 nucleotides are TGTGCCAGCGGGAATCAGCCCCAGCATTTT. Its translation: CASGNQPQHF.

Note on this clone: Other nucleotide sequences from this sample produce the same CDR3. J is TRBJ1-1 and V is TRBV5-1; the match to TRBD1 covers 11 bases. The junction had 5 bases not matched to a gene; V was cut back by 3 bases and J by 1 base. This CDR3 contains 16 residues. Germline loops: CDR1 SGHRS, CDR2 YFSETQ. The DNA of the CDR3 is TGCGCCAGCAGCTCCGGACAGGGGGCGACGAACACTGAAGCTTTCTTT. Protein sequence: CASSSGQGATNTEAFF.

Note on this clone: The same CDR3 arises from other DNA sequences in this sample as well. The chain joins TRBV19 to TRBJ1-3, with D possibly being TRBD1 (5 bases). The CDR3 covers 15 residues. In germline, CDR1 is LNHDA, CDR2 SQIVND (reference sequence). Deletions cut 1 base from V and 0 bases from J, with 7 bases between. The CDR3 protein is CASSIAGSSGNTIYF. In DNA form, the CDR3 reads TGTGCCAGTAGTATAGCAGGGAGCTCTGGAAACACCATATATTTT.